This T cell receptor beta chain was documented in a study of blood T cells in healthy people across ages. V was shortened by 0 bases and J by 7 bases, with 18 bases between the two germline ends. From germline, CDR1 is SGHAT and CDR2 FQNNGV. This CDR3 is 16 amino acids long. Sample-barcoded 5' priming and a J-beta primer mix drove a second PCR of about 6 to 11 cycles. TCRdb re-called the 5' RACE reads through MiXCR, storing one row per CDR3 protein. Counted here are 980,000 or so distinct CDR3 sequences, roughly 50% occurring once; the ten biggest clones make up around an eighth. The receptor was derived from a man in his thirties or forties in good health. What was sequenced was blood. The rearrangement joins TRBV11-2 to TRBJ1-2; D not resolved. The CDR3 bases are TGTGCCAGCAGCTTAGATCGAACTCTGACCCCAGTTGGCTACACCTTC. Its protein product is CASSLDRTLTPVGYTF.